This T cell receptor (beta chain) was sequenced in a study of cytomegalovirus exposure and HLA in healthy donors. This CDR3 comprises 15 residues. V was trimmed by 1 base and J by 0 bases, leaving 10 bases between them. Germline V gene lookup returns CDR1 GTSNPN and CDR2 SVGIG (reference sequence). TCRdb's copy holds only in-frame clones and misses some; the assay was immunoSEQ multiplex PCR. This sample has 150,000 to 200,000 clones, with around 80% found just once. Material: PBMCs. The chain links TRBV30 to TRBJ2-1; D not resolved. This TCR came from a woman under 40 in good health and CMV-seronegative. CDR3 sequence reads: CAWSGAGLSYNEQFF. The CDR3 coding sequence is TGTGCCTGGAGTGGAGCAGGCCTCTCCTACAATGAGCAGTTCTTC.